The T cell receptor beta chain under discussion was sequenced for a study of blood T cell repertoires in COVID-19. The CDR3 runs to 14 residues. The germline CDR1 and CDR2 sequences are MNHEY and SVGAGI. The trim removed 9 bases at V and 7 bases at J, leaving 8 bases unmatched. Here immunoSEQ multiplex PCR was the method, and the copy in TCRdb shows in-frame clones only, minus some. The table has about 81,000 clones, around 75% seen once. Sequenced material: peripheral blood. The receptor comes from a woman between 50 and 59 years old with acute or convalescent COVID-19. J is TRBJ1-4 and V is TRBV6-5; TRBD1 agrees at 10 bases. The CDR3 region is CASSRDRGTEKLFF. For the CDR3, the DNA is TGTGCCAGTAGCCGGGACAGGGGAACTGAAAAACTGTTTTTT.